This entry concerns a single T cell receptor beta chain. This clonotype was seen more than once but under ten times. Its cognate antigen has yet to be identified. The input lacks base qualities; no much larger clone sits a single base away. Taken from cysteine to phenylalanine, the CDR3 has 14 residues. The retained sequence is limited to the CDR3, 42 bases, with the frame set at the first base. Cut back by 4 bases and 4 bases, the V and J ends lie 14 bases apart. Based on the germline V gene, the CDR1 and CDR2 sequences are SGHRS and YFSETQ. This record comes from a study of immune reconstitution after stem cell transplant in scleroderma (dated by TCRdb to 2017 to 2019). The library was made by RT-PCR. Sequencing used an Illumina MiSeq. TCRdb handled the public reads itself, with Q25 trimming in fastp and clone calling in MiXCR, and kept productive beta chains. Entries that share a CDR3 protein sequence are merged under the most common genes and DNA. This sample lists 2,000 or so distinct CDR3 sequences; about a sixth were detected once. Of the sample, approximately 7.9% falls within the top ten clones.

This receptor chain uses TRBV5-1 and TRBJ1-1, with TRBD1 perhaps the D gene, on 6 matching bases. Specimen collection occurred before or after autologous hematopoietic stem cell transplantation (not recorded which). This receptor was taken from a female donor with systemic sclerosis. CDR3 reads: CASSTSGVFTEAFF. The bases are TGCGCCAGCAGCACCTCAGGGGTTTTCACTGAAGCTTTCTTT.